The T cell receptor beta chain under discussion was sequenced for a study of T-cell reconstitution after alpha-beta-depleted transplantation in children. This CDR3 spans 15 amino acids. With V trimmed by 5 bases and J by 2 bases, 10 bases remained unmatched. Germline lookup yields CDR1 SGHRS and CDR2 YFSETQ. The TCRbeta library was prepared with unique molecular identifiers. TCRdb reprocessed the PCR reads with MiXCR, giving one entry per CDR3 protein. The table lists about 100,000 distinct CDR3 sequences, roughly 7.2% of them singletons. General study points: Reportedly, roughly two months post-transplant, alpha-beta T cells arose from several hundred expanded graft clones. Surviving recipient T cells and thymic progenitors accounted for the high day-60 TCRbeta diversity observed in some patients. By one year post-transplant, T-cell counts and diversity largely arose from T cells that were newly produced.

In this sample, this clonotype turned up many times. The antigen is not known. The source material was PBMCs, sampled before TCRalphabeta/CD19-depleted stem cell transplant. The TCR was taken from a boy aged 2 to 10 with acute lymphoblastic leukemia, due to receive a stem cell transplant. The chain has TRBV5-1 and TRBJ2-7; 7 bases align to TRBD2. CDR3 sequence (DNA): TGCGCCAGCAGGTTGTGGGCTAGCGGTACCTACGAGCAGTACTTC. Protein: CASRLWASGTYEQYF.